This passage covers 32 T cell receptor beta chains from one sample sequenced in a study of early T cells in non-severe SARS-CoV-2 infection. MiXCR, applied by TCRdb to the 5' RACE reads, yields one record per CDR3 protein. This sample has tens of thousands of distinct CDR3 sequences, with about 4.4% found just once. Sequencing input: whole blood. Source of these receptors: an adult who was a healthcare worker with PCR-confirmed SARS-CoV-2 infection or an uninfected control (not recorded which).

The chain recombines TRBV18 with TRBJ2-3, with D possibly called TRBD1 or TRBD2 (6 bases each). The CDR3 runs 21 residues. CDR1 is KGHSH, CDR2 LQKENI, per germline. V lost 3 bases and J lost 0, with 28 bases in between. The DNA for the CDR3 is TGTGCCAGCTCACCCCTGTCCGGGGGCGCCCAAACATCTACTAGCACAGATACGCAGTATTTT. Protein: CASSPLSGGAQTSTSTDTQYF.

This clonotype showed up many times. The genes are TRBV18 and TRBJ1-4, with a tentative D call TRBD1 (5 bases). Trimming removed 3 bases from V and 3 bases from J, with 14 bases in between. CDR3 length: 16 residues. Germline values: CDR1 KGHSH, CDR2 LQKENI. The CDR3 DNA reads TGTGCCAGCTCACCGAAAATCAGGGAACCTAATGAAAAACTGTTTTTT. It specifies CASSPKIREPNEKLFF.

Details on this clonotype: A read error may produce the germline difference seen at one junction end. CDR3 amino acids: CASSKEGSEHKNIQYF. The CDR3 bases are TGTGCCAGCAGCAAAGAGGGGTCTGAGCACAAAAACATTCAGTACTTC. The chain joins TRBV4-2 to TRBJ2-4, with D perhaps TRBD1 or TRBD2 (5 bases each). Germline CDR1 and CDR2: LGHNA and YNFKEQ. The CDR3 length is 16 residues.

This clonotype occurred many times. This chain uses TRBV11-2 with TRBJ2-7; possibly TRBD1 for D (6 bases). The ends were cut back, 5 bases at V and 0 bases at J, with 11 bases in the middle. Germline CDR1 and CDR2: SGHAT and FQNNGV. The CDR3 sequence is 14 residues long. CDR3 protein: CASSQDRSSYEQYF. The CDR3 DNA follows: TGTGCCAGCAGCCAGGACAGAAGCTCCTACGAGCAGTACTTC. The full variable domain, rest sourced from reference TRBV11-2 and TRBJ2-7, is EAGVAQSPRYKIIEKRQSVAFWCNPISGHATLYWYQQILGQGPKLLIQFQNNGVVDDSQLPKDRFSAERLKGVDSTLKIQPAKLEDSAVYLCASSQDRSSYEQYFGPGTRLTVT.

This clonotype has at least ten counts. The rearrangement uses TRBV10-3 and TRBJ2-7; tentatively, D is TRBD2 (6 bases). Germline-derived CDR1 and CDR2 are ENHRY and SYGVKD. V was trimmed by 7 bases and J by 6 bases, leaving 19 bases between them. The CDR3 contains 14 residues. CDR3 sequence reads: CAIKPLADSAEQYF. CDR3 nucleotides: TGTGCCATCAAGCCTTTAGCGGATTCGGCCGAGCAGTACTTC.

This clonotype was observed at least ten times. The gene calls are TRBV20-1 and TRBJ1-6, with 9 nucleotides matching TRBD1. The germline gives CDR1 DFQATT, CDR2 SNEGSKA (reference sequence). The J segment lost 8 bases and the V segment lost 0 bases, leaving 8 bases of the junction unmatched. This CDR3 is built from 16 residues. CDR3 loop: CSARDLRGDRDSPLHF. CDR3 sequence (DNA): TGCAGTGCTAGAGATCTAAGGGGGGACAGGGATTCACCCCTCCACTTT.

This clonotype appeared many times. The CDR3 reads CASSKQGYGYTF. CDR3 sequence (DNA): TGCGCCAGCAGCAAACAGGGATATGGCTACACCTTC. This chain links TRBV5-1 with TRBJ1-2; tentative D call: TRBD1 (6 bases). Germline lookup yields CDR1 SGHRS and CDR2 YFSETQ. V lost 4 bases and J lost 5, with 9 bases in between. The CDR3 runs to 12 residues.

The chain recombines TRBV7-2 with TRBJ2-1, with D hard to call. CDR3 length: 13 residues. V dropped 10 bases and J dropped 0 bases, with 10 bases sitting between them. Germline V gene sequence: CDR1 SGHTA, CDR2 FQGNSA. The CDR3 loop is CATGRSSYNEQFF. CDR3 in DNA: TGTGCCACCGGCAGGAGCTCCTACAATGAGCAGTTCTTC.

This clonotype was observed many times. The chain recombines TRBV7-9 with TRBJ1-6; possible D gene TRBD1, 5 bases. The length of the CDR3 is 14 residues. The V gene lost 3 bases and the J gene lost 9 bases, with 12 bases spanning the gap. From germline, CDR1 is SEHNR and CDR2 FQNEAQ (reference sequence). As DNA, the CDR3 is TGTGCCAGCAGCTTCTCCAGGGAAGGTTCACCCCTCCACTTT. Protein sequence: CASSFSREGSPLHF.

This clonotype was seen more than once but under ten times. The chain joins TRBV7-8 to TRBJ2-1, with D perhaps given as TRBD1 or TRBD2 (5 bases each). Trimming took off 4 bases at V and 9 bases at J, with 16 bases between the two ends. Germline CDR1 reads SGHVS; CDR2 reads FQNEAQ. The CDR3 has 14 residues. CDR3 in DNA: TGTGCCAGCAGCTACAAGACGGGGACGAGTGAGCAGTTCTTC. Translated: CASSYKTGTSEQFF.

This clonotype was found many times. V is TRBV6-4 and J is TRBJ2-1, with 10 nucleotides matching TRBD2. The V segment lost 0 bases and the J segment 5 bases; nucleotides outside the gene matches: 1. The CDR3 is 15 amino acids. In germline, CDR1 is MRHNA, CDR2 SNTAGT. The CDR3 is CASSDSAGGHNEQFF. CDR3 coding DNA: TGTGCCAGCAGTGACTCAGCGGGAGGGCACAATGAGCAGTTCTTC.

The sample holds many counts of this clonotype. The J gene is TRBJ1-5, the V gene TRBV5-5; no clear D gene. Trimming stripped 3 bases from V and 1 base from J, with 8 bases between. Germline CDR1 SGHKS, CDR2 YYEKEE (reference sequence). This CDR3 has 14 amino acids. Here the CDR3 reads CASSSKPSNQPQHF. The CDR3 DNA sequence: TGTGCCAGCAGCTCCAAACCAAGCAATCAGCCCCAGCATTTT.

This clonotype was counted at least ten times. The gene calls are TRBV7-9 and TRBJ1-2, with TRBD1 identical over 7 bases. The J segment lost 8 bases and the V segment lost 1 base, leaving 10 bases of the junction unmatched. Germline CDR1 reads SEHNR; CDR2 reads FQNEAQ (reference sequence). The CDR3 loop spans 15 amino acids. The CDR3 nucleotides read TGTGCCAGCAGCTTAGGGGACAGTTCTGTCCGCGGCTACACCTTC. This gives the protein CASSLGDSSVRGYTF.

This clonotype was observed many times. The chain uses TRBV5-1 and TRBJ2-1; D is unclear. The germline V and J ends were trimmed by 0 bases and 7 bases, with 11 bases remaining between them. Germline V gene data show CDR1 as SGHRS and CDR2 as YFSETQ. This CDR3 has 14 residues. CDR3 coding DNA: TGCGCCAGCAGCTTGGTAAGGGATCCTAATGAGCAGTTCTTC. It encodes CASSLVRDPNEQFF. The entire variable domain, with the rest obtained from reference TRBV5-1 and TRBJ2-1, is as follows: KAGVTQTPRYLIKTRGQQVTLSCSPISGHRSVSWYQQTPGQGLQFLFEYFSETQRNKGNFPGRFSGRQFSNSRSEMNVSTLELGDSALYLCASSLVRDPNEQFFGPGTRLTVL.

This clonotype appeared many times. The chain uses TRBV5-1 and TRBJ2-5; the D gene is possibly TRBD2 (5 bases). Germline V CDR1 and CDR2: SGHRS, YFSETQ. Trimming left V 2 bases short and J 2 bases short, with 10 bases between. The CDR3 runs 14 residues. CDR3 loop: CASSFGLIQETQYF. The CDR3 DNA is TGCGCCAGCAGCTTCGGACTGATTCAAGAGACCCAGTACTTC.

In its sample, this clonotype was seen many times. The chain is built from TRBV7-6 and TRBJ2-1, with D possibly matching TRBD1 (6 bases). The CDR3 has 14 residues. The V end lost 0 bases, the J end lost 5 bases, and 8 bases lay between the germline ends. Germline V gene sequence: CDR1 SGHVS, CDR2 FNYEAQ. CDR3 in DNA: TGTGCCAGCAGCTTAGCGGGGGCCGACAATGAGCAGTTCTTC. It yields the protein CASSLAGADNEQFF.

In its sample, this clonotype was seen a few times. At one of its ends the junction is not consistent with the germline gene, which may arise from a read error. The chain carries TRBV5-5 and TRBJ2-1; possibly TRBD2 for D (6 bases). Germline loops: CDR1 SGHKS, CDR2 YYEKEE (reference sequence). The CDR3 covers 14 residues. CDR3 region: CTSSIPGLRNEQFF. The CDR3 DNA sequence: TGTACCAGCAGCATACCGGGACTGAGAAATGAGCAGTTCTTC.

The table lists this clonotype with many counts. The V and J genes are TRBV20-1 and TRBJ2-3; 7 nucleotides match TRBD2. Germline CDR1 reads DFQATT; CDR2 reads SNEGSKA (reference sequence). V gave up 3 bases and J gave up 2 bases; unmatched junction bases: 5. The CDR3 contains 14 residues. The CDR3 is CSASSSGITDTQYF. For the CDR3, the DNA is TGCAGTGCTAGCTCCAGCGGGATCACAGATACGCAGTATTTT.

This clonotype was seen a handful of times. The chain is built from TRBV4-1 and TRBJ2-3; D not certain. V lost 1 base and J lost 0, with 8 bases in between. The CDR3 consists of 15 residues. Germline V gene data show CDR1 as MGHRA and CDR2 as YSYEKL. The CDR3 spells CASSQADSSTDTQYF. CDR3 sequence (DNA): TGCGCCAGCAGCCAAGCAGATTCTAGCACAGATACGCAGTATTTT.

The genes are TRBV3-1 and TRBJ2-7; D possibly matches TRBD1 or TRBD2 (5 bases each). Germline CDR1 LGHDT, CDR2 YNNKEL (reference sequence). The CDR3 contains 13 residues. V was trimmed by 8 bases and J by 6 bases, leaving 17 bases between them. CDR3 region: CASGGTARGEQYF. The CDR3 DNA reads TGTGCCAGCGGGGGTACGGCTAGGGGCGAGCAGTACTTC.

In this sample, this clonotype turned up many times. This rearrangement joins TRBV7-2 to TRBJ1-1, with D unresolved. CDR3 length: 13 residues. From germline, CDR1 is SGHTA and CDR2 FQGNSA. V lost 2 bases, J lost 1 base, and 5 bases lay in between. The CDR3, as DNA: TGTGCCAGCAGCTTATGGGCGAACACTGAAGCTTTCTTT. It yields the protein CASSLWANTEAFF.

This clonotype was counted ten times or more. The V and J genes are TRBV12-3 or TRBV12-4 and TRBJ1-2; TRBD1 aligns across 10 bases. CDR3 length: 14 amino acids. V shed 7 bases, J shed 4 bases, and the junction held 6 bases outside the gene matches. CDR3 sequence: CASKGQGVGYGYTF. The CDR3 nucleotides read TGTGCCAGCAAAGGACAGGGGGTGGGCTATGGCTACACCTTC.

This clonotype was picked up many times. The CDR3: CASSPNPSTSTDTQYF. The CDR3 DNA follows: TGTGCCAGCAGTCCAAACCCCTCTACTAGCACAGATACGCAGTATTTT. The gene calls are TRBV4-2 and TRBJ2-3; D gene ambiguous. This CDR3 spans 16 amino acids. Between the trimmed V and J ends, which lost 6 bases and 0 bases, there was a span of 16 bases. Germline CDR1 LGHNA, CDR2 YNFKEQ.

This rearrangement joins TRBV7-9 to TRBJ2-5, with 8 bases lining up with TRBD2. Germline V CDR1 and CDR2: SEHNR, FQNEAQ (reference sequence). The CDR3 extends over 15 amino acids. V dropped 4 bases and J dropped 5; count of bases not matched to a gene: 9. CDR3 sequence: CASSSRSGGRETQYF. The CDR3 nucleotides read TGTGCCAGCAGCTCCCGGTCGGGGGGGCGGGAGACCCAGTACTTC.

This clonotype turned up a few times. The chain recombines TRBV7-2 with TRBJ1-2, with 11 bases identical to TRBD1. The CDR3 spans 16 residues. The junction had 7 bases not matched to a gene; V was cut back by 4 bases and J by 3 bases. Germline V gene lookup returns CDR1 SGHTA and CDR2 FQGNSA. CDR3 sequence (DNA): TGTGCCAGCAGCTCCTTCGGACAGGGGGCGTACTATGGCTACACCTTC. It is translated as CASSSFGQGAYYGYTF.

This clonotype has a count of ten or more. The CDR3 sequence is CASSEARDGSTDTQYF. CDR3 DNA: TGTGCCAGCAGTGAAGCCCGCGACGGAAGCACAGATACGCAGTATTTT. The chain has TRBV2 and TRBJ2-3; D is uncertain. Germline V gene data show CDR1 as SNHLY and CDR2 as FYNNEI. The CDR3 has 16 amino acids. V shed 0 bases and J shed 0 bases, with 10 bases lying between them.

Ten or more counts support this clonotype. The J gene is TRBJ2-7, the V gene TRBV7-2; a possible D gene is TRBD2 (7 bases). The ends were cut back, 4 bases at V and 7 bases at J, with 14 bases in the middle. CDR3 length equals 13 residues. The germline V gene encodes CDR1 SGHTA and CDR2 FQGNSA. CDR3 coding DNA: TGTGCCAGCAGCTCGGGGGGCCCGGGGGAGCAGTACTTC. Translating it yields CASSSGGPGEQYF.

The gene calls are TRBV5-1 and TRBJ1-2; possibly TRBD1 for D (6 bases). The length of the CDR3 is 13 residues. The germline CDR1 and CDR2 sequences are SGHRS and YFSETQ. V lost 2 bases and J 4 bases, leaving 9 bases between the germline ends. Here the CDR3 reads CASSLGRGYGYTF. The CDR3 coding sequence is TGCGCCAGCAGCTTAGGCAGGGGCTATGGCTACACCTTC.

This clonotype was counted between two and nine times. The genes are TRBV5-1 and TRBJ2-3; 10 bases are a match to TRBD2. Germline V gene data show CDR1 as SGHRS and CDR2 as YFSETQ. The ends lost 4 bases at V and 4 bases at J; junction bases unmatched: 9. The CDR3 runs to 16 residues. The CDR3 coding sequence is TGCGCCAGCAGCAATCTAGCGGGAGAAATTGCAGATACGCAGTATTTT. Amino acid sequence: CASSNLAGEIADTQYF. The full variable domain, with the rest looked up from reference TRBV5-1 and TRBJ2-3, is KAGVTQTPRYLIKTRGQQVTLSCSPISGHRSVSWYQQTPGQGLQFLFEYFSETQRNKGNFPGRFSGRQFSNSRSEMNVSTLELGDSALYLCASSNLAGEIADTQYFGPGTRLTVL.

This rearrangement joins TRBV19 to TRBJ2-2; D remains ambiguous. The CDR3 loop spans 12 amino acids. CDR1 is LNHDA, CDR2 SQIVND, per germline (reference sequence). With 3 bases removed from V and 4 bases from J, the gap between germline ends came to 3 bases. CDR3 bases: TGTGCCAGTAGTATCCTCACCGGGGAGCTGTTTTTT. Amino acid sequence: CASSILTGELFF.

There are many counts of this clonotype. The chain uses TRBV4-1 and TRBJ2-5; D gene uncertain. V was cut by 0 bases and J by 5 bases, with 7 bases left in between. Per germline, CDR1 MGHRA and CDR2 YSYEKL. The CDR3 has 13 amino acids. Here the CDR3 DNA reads TGCGCCAGCAGCCAAGAGTCCTGGGAGACCCAGTACTTC. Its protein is CASSQESWETQYF.

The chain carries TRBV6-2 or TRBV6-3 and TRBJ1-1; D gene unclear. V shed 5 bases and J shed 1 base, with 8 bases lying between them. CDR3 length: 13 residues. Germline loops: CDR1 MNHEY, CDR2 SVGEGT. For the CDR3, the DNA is TGTGCCAGCAGTCCCCCCGGGAACACTGAAGCTTTCTTT. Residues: CASSPPGNTEAFF.